Below, 23 T cell receptor beta chains from the same sample are listed, as sequenced in a study of regulatory T cells in long-lasting Graves disease. Sequencing libraries for TCR beta were prepared with iRepertoire HTBI primers and Arm-PCR of CDR3 regions. TCRdb called the multiplex PCR reads again in MiXCR, with one record for every CDR3 protein. The data contain about 400,000 distinct CDR3 sequences, about a sixth of them singletons. The time point here: newly diagnosed GD, antithyroid drugs for less than 3 months. Scientists built the TCR library using RNA that was extracted from PBMCs. This sample comprised peripheral blood mononuclear cells (PBMCs), obtained at new diagnosis, from a patient treated with antithyroid drugs. All receptors come from a female donor with Graves disease.

This clonotype came up many times. J is TRBJ1-1 and V is TRBV7-9, with 10 positions matching TRBD1. Looked up from germline, CDR1 is SEHNR and CDR2 is FQNEAQ (reference sequence). CDR3 length: 16 amino acids. V gave up 5 bases and J gave up 4 bases; unmatched junction bases: 10. CDR3 region: CASSPVLGQGGTEAFF. CDR3 DNA sequence: TGTGCCAGCAGCCCAGTCCTCGGACAGGGGGGCACTGAAGCTTTCTTT.

This clonotype was seen repeatedly, ten times or more. The chain links TRBV29-1 to TRBJ2-3, with 7 positions matching TRBD1. CDR1 is SQVTM and CDR2 is ANQGSEA in the germline V gene. Unmatched junction bases numbered 13, after V lost 1 base and J lost 3 bases. The CDR3 contains 17 residues. The CDR3 is CSVEVAIGGLVTDTQYF. CDR3 in DNA: TGCAGCGTTGAAGTTGCAATAGGGGGCTTGGTGACAGATACGCAGTATTTT.

This clonotype has at least ten counts. This rearrangement joins TRBV2 to TRBJ1-2, with D hard to call. Germline lookup yields CDR1 SNHLY and CDR2 FYNNEI. CDR3 length equals 12 residues. V lost 8 bases and J 7 bases, leaving 14 bases between the germline ends. CDR3 DNA: TGTGCCAGCGCTACGTACATGGGTGGCTACACCTTC. The encoded protein is CASATYMGGYTF.

This clonotype has ten or more counts. The chain recombines TRBV28 with TRBJ2-3, with 8 bases aligning to TRBD2. Unmatched junction bases numbered 1, after V lost 3 bases and J lost 2 bases. Germline CDR1 MDHEN, CDR2 SYDVKM. The CDR3 extends over 14 amino acids. The CDR3 loop is CASSFSGNTDTQYF. CDR3 sequence (DNA): TGTGCCAGCAGTTTTAGCGGGAACACAGATACGCAGTATTTT.

This clonotype was counted ten times or more. The V and J genes are TRBV5-6 and TRBJ1-1, with D possibly being TRBD1 (5 bases). This CDR3 is 13 amino acids long. The germline V gene has CDR1 SGHDT and CDR2 YYEEEE. The V end lost 0 bases, the J end lost 9 bases, and 12 bases lay between the germline ends. Written as DNA, the CDR3 is TGTGCCAGCAGCTTGGCCCCGGGACGGCAAGCTTTCTTT. This encodes CASSLAPGRQAFF.

A remark on this clonotype: A much larger clone differs from this one at a single base, so this may be a read error. The chain carries TRBV20-1 and TRBJ1-1; a weak D match, TRBD1 (6 bases). The CDR3 sequence is 15 residues long. The germline V gene has CDR1 DFQATT and CDR2 SNEGSKA (reference sequence). DNA of the CDR3: TGCAGTGCTACTGGTTCGGGAGGGGGGAACACTGTAGCTTTCTTT. It yields the protein CSATGSGGGNTVAFF.

The sample holds many counts of this clonotype. The genes are TRBV6-1 and TRBJ2-3; tentative D call: TRBD1 (5 bases). The DNA matches TRBJ2-7 better at its end, which makes the J call doubtful. Per the germline V gene, CDR1 is MNHNS and CDR2 is SASEGT. This CDR3 comprises 11 residues. DNA for the CDR3: TGTGCCAGCGGAAGGGGCTACGAGCAGTACTTC. Translated, it gives CASGRGYEQYF.

This clonotype occurred many times. The chain is built from TRBV20-1 and TRBJ2-7, with 9 bases that match TRBD1. Germline trimming cut 8 bases from V and 5 bases from J; bases unmatched to any gene: 13. Germline V lookup: CDR1 DFQATT, CDR2 SNEGSKA (reference sequence). The CDR3 spans 14 residues. This chain's CDR3 is CSPGQGFSGNEQYF. The CDR3 coding sequence is TGCAGTCCGGGACAGGGCTTTTCCGGGAACGAGCAGTACTTC.

The chain combines TRBV12-3 or TRBV12-4 with TRBJ2-3; weak D call: TRBD2 (5 bases). V lost 6 bases and J 10 bases, leaving 14 bases between the germline ends. The CDR3 loop spans 12 amino acids. This CDR3 reads CASSYRTPPQYF. The CDR3 DNA reads TGTGCCAGCAGCTATCGGACTCCCCCGCAGTATTTT.

The chain carries TRBV19 and TRBJ1-5; possibly TRBD1 for D (5 bases). V was cut by 5 bases and J by 3 bases, with 14 bases left in between. CDR3 length: 15 amino acids. Germline V gives CDR1 LNHDA, CDR2 SQIVND (reference sequence). CDR3 sequence reads: CASSPGRRPNQPQHF. The CDR3 DNA reads as TGTGCCAGTAGTCCGGGACGGAGACCCAATCAGCCCCAGCATTTT.

The chain couples TRBV2 to TRBJ1-5; D is ambiguous. There are 14 residues in the CDR3. V lost 4 bases to trimming and J lost 4 bases, with 11 bases between them. From germline, CDR1 is SNHLY and CDR2 FYNNEI. This chain's CDR3 is CASSVQSRNQPQHF. CDR3 DNA: TGTGCCAGCAGTGTGCAGAGTAGAAATCAGCCCCAGCATTTT. The full variable domain, with the rest looked up from reference TRBV2 and TRBJ1-5, is EPEVTQTPSHQVTQMGQEVILRCVPISNHLYFYWYRQILGQKVEFLVSFYNNEISEKSEIFDDQFSVERPDGSNFTLKIRSTKLEDSAMYFCASSVQSRNQPQHFGDGTRLSIL.

This clonotype was counted ten times or more. The chain joins TRBV11-2 to TRBJ2-5, with D unclear. The CDR3 loop spans 12 amino acids. Trimming pared 1 base from V and 4 bases from J, leaving 4 bases between. The germline V gene encodes CDR1 SGHAT and CDR2 FQNNGV. The CDR3 loop reads CASSLAPETQYF. CDR3 coding DNA: TGTGCCAGCAGCTTAGCTCCAGAGACCCAGTACTTC.

This clonotype has a count of ten or more. The rearrangement joins TRBV20-1 to TRBJ2-7; the match to TRBD2 covers 12 bases. The ends lost 5 bases at V and 5 bases at J; junction bases unmatched: 10. CDR3 length: 15 residues. From germline, CDR1 is DFQATT and CDR2 SNEGSKA (reference sequence). This chain's CDR3 is CSAPKNRLAGDEQYF. Here the CDR3 DNA reads TGCAGTGCTCCTAAGAACAGACTAGCGGGAGACGAGCAGTACTTC.

This clonotype was observed at least ten times. The CDR3 DNA follows: TGCAGCGTTTCTACAGGGACCTCTAACTATGGCTACACCTTC. Protein: CSVSTGTSNYGYTF. The gene calls are TRBV29-1 and TRBJ1-2, with D maybe TRBD1 (6 bases). There are 14 residues in the CDR3. Trimming removed 5 bases from V and 0 bases from J, with 13 bases in between. The germline CDR1 and CDR2 sequences are SQVTM and ANQGSEA. Variable domain in full (rest from reference TRBV29-1 and TRBJ1-2): SAVISQKPSRDICQRGTSLTIQCQVDSQVTMMFWYRQQPGQSLTLIATANQGSEATYESGFVIDKFPISRPNLTFSTLTVSNMSPEDSSIYLCSVSTGTSNYGYTFGSGTRLTVV.

Concerning this clonotype itself: A junction boundary mismatches the germline segment, possibly from a read error. The rearrangement links TRBV7-6 to TRBJ2-7; D gene ambiguous. CDR3 size: 18 residues. The germline V gene has CDR1 SGHVS and CDR2 FNYEAQ. CDR3 loop: CANSLVGSRRHFAYEQYF. CDR3 DNA: TGTGCCAACAGCTTAGTAGGGTCCAGGCGTCACTTCGCCTACGAGCAGTACTTC.

This clonotype was seen ten or more times. This rearrangement joins TRBV29-1 to TRBJ1-2, with D perhaps matching TRBD1 (5 bases). The germline V gene has CDR1 SQVTM and CDR2 ANQGSEA. V lost 4 bases and J 5 bases, leaving 14 bases between the germline ends. The CDR3 contains 13 residues. The CDR3 DNA reads as TGCAGCGTTGTTCTCGGAGGGGTATATGGCTACACCTTC. Protein: CSVVLGGVYGYTF.

A remark on this clonotype: It may be a read error: a sequence one base away is much more abundant. The rearrangement links TRBV7-9 to TRBJ2-3; 14 bases are a match to TRBD2. The germline CDR1 and CDR2 sequences are SEHNR and FQNEAQ (reference sequence). The length of the CDR3 is 16 residues. CDR3 in DNA: TGTGCCAGCAGCCTGGGACTAGCGGGAGCCACAGATACGCATTATTTT. The encoded protein is CASSLGLAGATDTHYF.

The V and J genes are TRBV20-1 and TRBJ1-2; no definite D call. Germline V gene sequence: CDR1 DFQATT, CDR2 SNEGSKA (reference sequence). The CDR3 runs 13 residues. The V end was cut by 1 base, the J end by 8 bases, with 14 bases between. CDR3 protein: CSARGPFGWGYTF. The DNA of the CDR3 is TGCAGTGCTAGAGGGCCCTTTGGTTGGGGCTACACCTTC.

This clonotype was seen repeatedly, ten times or more. The chain recombines TRBV12-3 or TRBV12-4 with TRBJ2-3, with D uncertain. The CDR3 consists of 16 residues. V lost 1 base, J lost 4 bases, and 15 bases lay in between. CDR3 residues: CASSLVDLKSPDTQYF. The CDR3 nucleotides read TGTGCCAGCAGTTTAGTCGACCTTAAAAGCCCAGATACGCAGTATTTT.

This clonotype has ten or more counts. The chain is built from TRBV4-3 and TRBJ1-2; D possibly corresponds to TRBD1 (5 bases). This CDR3 comprises 15 residues. Per the germline V gene, CDR1 is LGHNA and CDR2 is YSLEER. V gave up 5 bases and J gave up 5 bases, with 18 bases separating them. CDR3 loop: CASSMGPDTWYGYTF. CDR3 bases: TGCGCCAGCAGCATGGGTCCGGACACATGGTATGGCTACACCTTC.

This sequence joins TRBV4-1 and TRBJ2-7, with 14 bases fitting TRBD2. The trim removed 1 base at V and 3 bases at J, leaving 20 bases unmatched. Germline assignment: CDR1 MGHRA and CDR2 YSYEKL. This CDR3 comprises 22 residues. DNA of the CDR3: TGCGCCAGCAGCCAAGGGACACCGATAGGACTAGCGGGAGGTGTGGGGATCTACGAGCAGTACTTC. This sequence encodes CASSQGTPIGLAGGVGIYEQYF.

The sample holds many counts of this clonotype. The chain combines TRBV19 with TRBJ1-2; D possibly corresponds to TRBD1 (5 bases). V gave up 3 bases and J gave up 2 bases, with 13 bases separating them. Germline V gives CDR1 LNHDA, CDR2 SQIVND (reference sequence). The CDR3 has 15 residues. CDR3 nucleotides: TGTGCCAGTAGTATCGGGGCAACCCTGAACTATGGCTACACCTTC. Residues: CASSIGATLNYGYTF. Looking up the rest from reference TRBV19 and TRBJ1-2 gives the full variable domain: DGGITQSPKYLFRKEGQNVTLSCEQNLNHDAMYWYRQDPGQGLRLIYYSQIVNDFQKGDIAEGYSVSREKKESFPLTVTSAQKNPTAFYLCASSIGATLNYGYTFGSGTRLTVV.

This clonotype was picked up a small number of times. The rearrangement joins TRBV12-5 to TRBJ2-1, with 10 nucleotides matching TRBD1. V shed 5 bases and J 4 bases; nucleotides not matched to a gene: 5. The CDR3 sequence is 15 residues long. CDR1 and CDR2 (germline): LGHNT, FRNRAP. CDR3 DNA sequence: TGTGCTAGTGGTGTCGGGACAGGGGCATACAATGAGCAGTTCTTC. It codes for CASGVGTGAYNEQFF.